The 15 T cell receptor beta chains given below trace back to one sample, sequenced in a study of T cell repertoires in cytomegalovirus infection. Via MiXCR, TCRdb re-called the reads, giving one row per CDR3 protein. The sample contains approximately 500,000 distinct CDR3 sequences, more than 15% of which appear only once. Input material: CD8+ T cells from PBMCs. The receptors were sampled from a human donor in good health (CMV status not recorded). Some clones in this sample may be carry-over from other donors' samples.

For this clonotype: Being one base from a much bigger clone, this may be a read error. The rearrangement uses TRBV6-6 and TRBJ2-3; D is ambiguous. CDR1 is MNHNY and CDR2 is SVGAGI in the germline V gene (reference sequence). The CDR3 length is 14 residues. Here the CDR3 reads CASSPGSRRDMQYF. The CDR3 DNA reads TGTGCCAGCAGCCCCGGGTCCCGTCGAGATATGCAGTATTTT.

This rearrangement joins TRBV10-2 to TRBJ2-3; 10 bases map to TRBD2. V trimming: 7 bases; J trimming: 2 bases; junction bases outside the gene matches: 6. CDR1 is WSHSY, CDR2 SAAADI, per germline. This CDR3 has 15 amino acids. Here the CDR3 DNA reads TGCGCCAGCAAACCCCTAGCGGGAGACACAGATACGCAGTATTTT. It encodes CASKPLAGDTDTQYF.

The V gene is TRBV11-2, the J gene TRBJ2-1, with D perhaps matching TRBD1 or TRBD2 (5 bases each). Trimming left V 8 bases short and J 10 bases short, with 12 bases between. Germline CDR1 is SGHAT and CDR2 is FQNNGV. The CDR3 runs to 11 residues. CDR3: CASAGAQEQFF. The CDR3 DNA sequence: TGTGCCAGCGCCGGGGCCCAAGAGCAGTTCTTC.

This clonotype came up many times. This sequence joins TRBV7-9 and TRBJ2-7; 10 nucleotides align to TRBD1. The CDR3 has 19 residues. J lost 6 bases, V lost 5 bases, and 22 bases had no gene match. CDR1 is SEHNR and CDR2 is FQNEAQ in the germline V gene (reference sequence). The CDR3: CASSPRPGQGLVERIEQYF. Here the CDR3 DNA reads TGTGCCAGCAGCCCGCGTCCGGGACAGGGGTTGGTCGAGCGGATCGAGCAGTACTTC.

The chain employs TRBV20-1 and TRBJ2-7; D could derive from TRBD1 or TRBD2 (6 bases each). Trimming left V 4 bases short and J 5 bases short, with 18 bases between. This CDR3 has 14 amino acids. Germline assignment: CDR1 DFQATT and CDR2 SNEGSKA (reference sequence). DNA of the CDR3: TGCAGTGCTACCCCACCGACCGGGGGCGACGAGCAGTACTTC. This gives the protein CSATPPTGGDEQYF.

Here the CDR3 reads CASRNLPGLSYEQYF. Written as DNA, the CDR3 is TGTGCCAGCAGAAACCTTCCGGGACTAAGCTACGAGCAGTACTTC. The J gene is TRBJ2-7, the V gene TRBV27, with 7 bases matching TRBD2. The trim removed 6 bases at V and 3 bases at J, leaving 11 bases unmatched. Germline V gene data show CDR1 as MNHEY and CDR2 as SMNVEV (reference sequence). The CDR3 extends over 15 amino acids.

This clonotype has just a few counts. V and J are TRBV28 and TRBJ2-4; 11 bases line up with TRBD1. Germline values: CDR1 MDHEN, CDR2 SYDVKM. The CDR3 totals 17 residues. J lost 3 bases, V lost 2 bases, and 6 bases had no gene match. The CDR3, as DNA: TGTGCCAGCAGTTTAGGGCTCGGGACAGGGGGCAAAAACATTCAGTACTTC. Amino acids: CASSLGLGTGGKNIQYF.

This clonotype has a count of ten or more. The CDR3 is CASTYGGSSYEQYF. The CDR3 DNA is TGTGCCAGCACCTATGGGGGCAGTTCCTACGAGCAGTACTTC. This sequence joins TRBV11-1 and TRBJ2-7; D is possibly TRBD1 (6 bases). The CDR3 contains 14 residues. The V end lost 7 bases, the J end lost 1 base, and 14 bases lay between the germline ends. The V gene's germline CDR1 is SGHAT and CDR2 FQDESV (reference sequence).

This clonotype was observed a handful of times. This chain links TRBV9 with TRBJ2-1; 11 positions agree with TRBD2. The CDR3 runs to 16 residues. V was pared by 1 base and J by 3 bases, with 3 bases of the junction left unmatched. Germline lookup yields CDR1 SGDLS and CDR2 YYNGEE. The DNA for the CDR3 is TGTGCCAGCAGCGTATATCTAGCGGGAGGCTACAATGAGCAGTTCTTC. Amino acids: CASSVYLAGGYNEQFF.

This clonotype came up many times. This chain links TRBV7-9 with TRBJ1-2; no firm D call. Trimming shortened V by 1 base and J by 2 bases, and 8 bases separated the two germline ends. Germline CDR1 is SEHNR and CDR2 is FQNEAQ (reference sequence). The CDR3 has 14 residues. CDR3 DNA: TGTGCCAGCAGCTTAGTGTACCTCAACTATGGCTACACCTTC. Translating gives CASSLVYLNYGYTF.

This clonotype showed up many times. This chain uses TRBV7-2 with TRBJ2-1, with TRBD2 matching 12 bases. The germline CDR1 and CDR2 sequences are SGHTA and FQGNSA. This CDR3 has 17 amino acids. V gave up 1 base and J gave up 8 bases; unmatched junction bases: 9. CDR3: CASSLDLGTSGSYEQFF. The CDR3, as DNA: TGTGCCAGCAGCTTAGACCTAGGGACTAGCGGGTCCTATGAGCAGTTCTTC. The full variable domain, its missing parts supplied by reference TRBV7-2 and TRBJ2-1, is GAGVSQSPSNKVTEKGKDVELRCDPISGHTALYWYRQSLGQGLEFLIYFQGNSAPDKSGLPSDRFSAERTGGSVSTLTIQRTQQEDSAVYLCASSLDLGTSGSYEQFFGPGTRLTVL.

This chain connects TRBV12-3 or TRBV12-4 to TRBJ1-3, with unresolved D. The CDR3 length is 14 residues. V lost 3 bases and J 1 base, leaving 7 bases between the germline ends. The CDR3: CASSFGQSGNTIYF. CDR3 nucleotides: TGTGCCAGCAGTTTCGGGCAGTCTGGAAACACCATATATTTT.

This rearrangement joins TRBV7-9 to TRBJ1-2; 9 nucleotides align to TRBD1. J gave up 5 bases and V 5 bases, and 6 bases lay outside the gene matches. This CDR3 is 14 amino acids long. CDR1 and CDR2 (germline): SEHNR, FQNEAQ (reference sequence). The CDR3 sequence is CASSAGQGKYGYTF. The CDR3 nucleotides are TGTGCCAGCAGCGCAGGACAGGGGAAGTATGGCTACACCTTC.

J is TRBJ2-7 and V is TRBV7-9; 8 nucleotides line up with TRBD1. Per the germline V gene, CDR1 is SEHNR and CDR2 is FQNEAQ (reference sequence). The J segment lost 2 bases and the V segment lost 5 bases, leaving 11 bases of the junction unmatched. The CDR3 spans 16 residues. The DNA for the CDR3 is TGTGCCAGCAGCCTAGGGGGACAGGAACGCCCCTACGAGCAGTACTTC. Translation gives CASSLGGQERPYEQYF.

This clonotype was detected many times. V usage is TRBV6-6 and J usage is TRBJ2-1; the match to TRBD1 covers 10 bases. The trim removed 5 bases at V and 9 bases at J, leaving 7 bases unmatched. The germline gives CDR1 MNHNY, CDR2 SVGAGI (reference sequence). The CDR3 length is 14 residues. The CDR3: CASSIPDRGPEQFF. Here the CDR3 DNA reads TGTGCCAGCAGTATACCCGACAGGGGGCCTGAGCAGTTCTTC.